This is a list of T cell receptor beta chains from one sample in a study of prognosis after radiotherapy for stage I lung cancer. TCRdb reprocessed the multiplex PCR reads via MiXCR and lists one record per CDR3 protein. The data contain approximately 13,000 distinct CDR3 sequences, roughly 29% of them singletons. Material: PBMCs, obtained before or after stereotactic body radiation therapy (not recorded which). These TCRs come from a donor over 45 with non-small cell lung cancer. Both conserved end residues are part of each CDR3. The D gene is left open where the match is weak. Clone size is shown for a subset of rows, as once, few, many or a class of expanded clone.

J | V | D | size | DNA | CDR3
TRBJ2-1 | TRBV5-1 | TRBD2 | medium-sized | TGCGCCAGCAGCTTGGTAGCGGGAGCTGGCAATGAGCAGTTCTTC | CASSLVAGAGNEQFF
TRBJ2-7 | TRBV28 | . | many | TGTGCCAGCAGTTTACTAGGTCGGTTGGCAGGGGAGGACGAGCAGTACTTC | CASSLLGRLAGEDEQYF
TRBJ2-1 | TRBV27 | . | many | TGTGCCAGCAGTTTTGCGGTACTTAATGAGCAGTTCTTC | CASSFAVLNEQFF
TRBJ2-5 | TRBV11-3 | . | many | TGTGCCAGCAGTTTTGGGGGCGCCGGGGAGACCCAGTACTTC | CASSFGGAGETQYF
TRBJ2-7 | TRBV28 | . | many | TGTGCCAGCAGTTTATGGGGGGGAGAGCAGTACTTC | CASSLWGGEQYF
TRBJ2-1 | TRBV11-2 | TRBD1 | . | TGTGCCAGCACGGGACAGGGTGTTGGTGAGCAGTTCTTC | CASTGQGVGEQFF
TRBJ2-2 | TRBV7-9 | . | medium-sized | TGTGCCAGCAGCTTAGCCACCGGGGAGCTGTTTTTT | CASSLATGELFF
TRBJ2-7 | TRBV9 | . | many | TGTGCCAGCAGCGTAGGTGTGGGCGACTCCTACGAGCAGTACTTC | CASSVGVGDSYEQYF
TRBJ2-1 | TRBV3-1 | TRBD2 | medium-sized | TGTGCCAGCAGCCACGGGCTAGCGGGAGTAGTTTTC | CASSHGLAGVVF
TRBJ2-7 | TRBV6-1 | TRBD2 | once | TGTGCCAGCAGACCGCTACCTAGCGGGAGCTACGGGCAGTACTTC | CASRPLPSGSYGQYF
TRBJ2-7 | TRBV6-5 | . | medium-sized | TGTGCCAGCAGTCCACCTAGCGAGAAGAGCTCCTACGAGCAGTACTTC | CASSPPSEKSSYEQYF
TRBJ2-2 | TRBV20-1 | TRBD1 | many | TGCAGTGCTAGACAGACAGGGGGAGGCACCGGGGAGCTGTTTTTT | CSARQTGGGTGELFF
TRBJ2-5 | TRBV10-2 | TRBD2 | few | TGCGCCAGCAGTGAGTTTGGGGGAGGGCCTAGAGAGACCCAGTACTTC | CASSEFGGGPRETQYF
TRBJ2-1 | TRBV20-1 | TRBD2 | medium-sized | TGCAGTGCTAGAGAACTAGCGGGAGGGTCGAATGAGCAGTTCTTC | CSARELAGGSNEQFF